This T cell receptor (beta chain) was recovered during a study of cytomegalovirus exposure and HLA in healthy donors. Study-wide points: It is likely that the observed cluster of highly shared sequence variants was a sequencing artifact. Serostatus for CMV was the only available immune exposure information. It emerged from a later analysis that several of the most significant clusters appeared to be linked to common viral pathogens.

In the case of this clone: Its specificity is unknown.

PCR amplification relied on 60 Vbeta primers (plus 13 Jbeta primers). Sequencing used immunoSEQ multiplex PCR; TCRdb keeps in-frame clones, though not all of them. The repertoire holds some 170,000 clones, with more than 75% as singletons. The material sequenced was PBMCs. This receptor was identified in a man younger than 35 in good health and CMV-seropositive.

The CDR3 coding sequence is TGTGCCAGCAGCGTGAGAGGAGACCTCTCCTACGAGCAGTACTTC. Translated, it gives CASSVRGDLSYEQYF. V is TRBV9 and J is TRBJ2-7, with D hard to call. Trimming stripped 2 bases from V and 0 bases from J, with 12 bases between. This CDR3 contains 15 residues. The germline gives CDR1 SGDLS, CDR2 YYNGEE. The full variable domain, its missing parts supplied by reference TRBV9 and TRBJ2-7, is DSGVTQTPKHLITATGQRVTLRCSPRSGDLSVYWYQQSLDQGLQFLIQYYNGEERAKGNILERFSAQQFPDLHSELNLSSLELGDSALYFCASSVRGDLSYEQYFGPGTRLTVT.